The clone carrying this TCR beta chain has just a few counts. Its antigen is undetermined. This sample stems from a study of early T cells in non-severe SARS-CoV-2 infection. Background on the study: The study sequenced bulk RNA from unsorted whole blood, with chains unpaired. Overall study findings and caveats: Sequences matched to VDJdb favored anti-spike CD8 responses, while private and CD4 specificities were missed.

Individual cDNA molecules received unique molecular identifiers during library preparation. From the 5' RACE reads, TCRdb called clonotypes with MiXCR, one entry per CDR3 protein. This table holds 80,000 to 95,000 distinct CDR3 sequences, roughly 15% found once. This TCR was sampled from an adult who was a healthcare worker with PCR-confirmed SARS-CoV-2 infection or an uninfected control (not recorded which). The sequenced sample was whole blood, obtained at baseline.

CDR3 protein: CASSSDENIQYF. The DNA for the CDR3 is TGTGCCAGCAGCTCGGACGAAAACATTCAGTACTTC. The rearrangement uses TRBV7-2 and TRBJ2-4; D is uncertain. With 4 bases removed from V and 5 bases from J, the gap between germline ends came to 6 bases. The CDR3 totals 12 residues. The germline V gene encodes CDR1 SGHTA and CDR2 FQGNSA.